The rows below give T cell receptor beta chains drawn from one sample of a study of T cells expressing NK-cell markers. Following a re-call of the 5' RACE reads, TCRdb has one entry per CDR3 protein and lacks DNA. Across approximately 110,000 distinct CDR3 sequences, the top ten clones capture about 18% of the sample. Sequences were obtained from blood T cells: a sorted CD56 or NKG2C T cell subset, CD4+ or CD8+ T cells, or bulk PBMC T cells (not recorded which). The origin of the receptors is a woman aged 18-69 years in good health. Both conserved end residues are part of each CDR3. Some rows mark clone size as missing; the rest say once, few, many or name a class of expanded clone.

j_call,v_call,clone_size,cdr3_length,cdr3_aa
TRBJ2-2,TRBV28,-,14,CASRVTGLPGELFF
TRBJ1-1,TRBV30,-,14,CAWSVLKGGTEAFF
TRBJ1-1,TRBV7-3,-,16,CASSLTPLGGGTEAFF
TRBJ2-5,TRBV5-8,-,16,CASSSLQGVWQETQYF
TRBJ2-4,TRBV20-1,-,15,CSASGVTLAKNIQYF
TRBJ2-1,TRBV20-1,-,15,CSADPGVEPYNEQFF
TRBJ1-1,TRBV29-1,-,11,CSVAANTEAFF
TRBJ1-1,TRBV7-9,-,13,CASSFELDTEAFF
TRBJ2-6,TRBV15,-,14,CATLSTFGANVLTF
TRBJ2-2,TRBV7-3,-,15,CASSPGLVNTGELFF
TRBJ1-1,TRBV7-6,-,13,CASSLGAGAEAFF
TRBJ2-3,TRBV20-1,-,12,CCVGPSTDTQYF
TRBJ2-3,TRBV5-1,-,17,CASSPGRKTDGEDTQYF
TRBJ2-3,TRBV19,-,17,CASSTNLLASSTDTQYF
TRBJ2-7,TRBV20-1,-,14,CSAATLVGNYEQYF
TRBJ1-1,TRBV7-6,-,13,CASSLYGNTEAFF
TRBJ2-2,TRBV5-6,-,13,CASSWGHPGELFF
TRBJ2-1,TRBV6-2/TRBV6-3,medium-sized,12,CASSYTSNEQFF
TRBJ1-1,TRBV7-9,-,14,CASIQPTGNTEAFF
TRBJ1-1,TRBV6-2/TRBV6-3,-,14,CASSYTGEFTEAFF
TRBJ2-2,TRBV15,-,14,CATSRLQGSGELFF
TRBJ2-1,TRBV20-1,-,15,CSARSRGGPYNEQFF
TRBJ2-3,TRBV19,-,15,CASSIRVAAADTQYF
TRBJ2-2,TRBV6-5,-,15,CASSYSAGVTGELFF
TRBJ2-1,TRBV15,-,13,CATSRDQETEQFF
TRBJ1-1,TRBV7-9,-,13,CASRGAGITEAFF
TRBJ2-7,TRBV13,-,16,CASSQLAGRASYEQYF
TRBJ2-1,TRBV5-1,-,12,CASRGDHNGQFF
TRBJ2-5,TRBV10-3,-,13,CAISPDREETQYF
TRBJ2-3,TRBV6-1,-,15,CASSEGGQGSDTQYF
TRBJ2-7,TRBV7-6,-,15,CASSQSDTSSYEQYF